A single sample gave rise to the 14 T cell receptor beta chains below, sequenced in a study of cytomegalovirus exposure and HLA in healthy donors. PCR primers comprised 60 Vbeta and 13 Jbeta primers. The repertoire was sequenced with immunoSEQ multiplex PCR; TCRdb's copy has only in-frame clones and lacks some. Of 95,000 to 150,000 clones in the sample, 83% were seen once. Sequencing was carried out using PBMCs. The origin of the receptors is a woman in her thirties or forties in good health and CMV-seropositive.

The V call is TRBV7-2, the J call TRBJ1-5; 7 bases map to TRBD1. J was trimmed by 9 bases and V by 5 bases; bases with no gene match: 7. Per germline, CDR1 SGHTA and CDR2 FQGNSA. The CDR3 has 13 residues. The CDR3 bases are TGTGCCAGCAGCGTCGACAGGGTGGCGCCCCAGCATTTT. This sequence encodes CASSVDRVAPQHF. Complete variable domain (other parts from reference TRBV7-2 and TRBJ1-5): GAGVSQSPSNKVTEKGKDVELRCDPISGHTALYWYRQSLGQGLEFLIYFQGNSAPDKSGLPSDRFSAERTGGSVSTLTIQRTQQEDSAVYLCASSVDRVAPQHFGDGTRLSIL.

The CDR3 region is CASSSLDISVGYTF. DNA for the CDR3: TGTGCCAGCAGCAGCCTGGACATTTCGGTAGGCTACACCTTC. This chain joins TRBV7-9 and TRBJ1-2, with a tentative D call TRBD1 (5 bases). There are 14 residues in the CDR3. Trimming removed 5 bases at V and 8 bases at J, with 18 bases between. CDR1 SEHNR and CDR2 FQNEAQ come from the germline V gene (reference sequence).

This clone was seen more than once but under ten times. The V and J genes are TRBV28 and TRBJ1-5; possibly TRBD1 for D (5 bases). The V end was cut by 2 bases, the J end by 7 bases, with 15 bases between. This CDR3 contains 15 residues. Germline loops: CDR1 MDHEN, CDR2 SYDVKM. The chain's CDR3 is CASSLGMGGGQPQHF. CDR3 in DNA: TGTGCCAGCAGTTTAGGCATGGGGGGGGGACAGCCCCAGCATTTT.

The chain employs TRBV14 and TRBJ2-5; no firm D call. The CDR3 is made up of 13 amino acids. The germline V gene has CDR1 SGHDN and CDR2 FVKESK. Trimming left V 5 bases short and J 0 bases short, with 7 bases between. The CDR3 reads CASSAANQETQYF. Here the CDR3 DNA reads TGTGCCAGCAGCGCGGCAAACCAAGAGACCCAGTACTTC.

This chain links TRBV6-4 with TRBJ2-1; D is perhaps TRBD2 (6 bases). The CDR3 has 14 residues. The V end lost 0 bases, the J end lost 5 bases, and 8 bases lay between the germline ends. CDR1 MRHNA and CDR2 SNTAGT come from the germline V gene. The CDR3 nucleotides are TGTGCCAGCAGTGACTCGCGGGGCCACAATGAGCAGTTCTTC. This codes for CASSDSRGHNEQFF.

The genes are TRBV9 and TRBJ1-3; D perhaps matches TRBD1 (6 bases). The germline V gene encodes CDR1 SGDLS and CDR2 YYNGEE. The CDR3 is 16 amino acids. Between the trimmed V and J ends, which lost 4 bases and 8 bases, there was a span of 22 bases. CDR3 in DNA: TGTGCCAGCAGCCCCGGCCCCGGCAGGGGCGCGGACACCATATATTTT. Translated: CASSPGPGRGADTIYF.

The genes are TRBV28 and TRBJ1-2; D is perhaps TRBD1 (6 bases). Trimming cost V 2 bases and J 5 bases, with 15 bases left between them. CDR1 is MDHEN, CDR2 SYDVKM, per germline. The CDR3 is 15 amino acids. The CDR3: CASSLTAGEGYGYTF. The CDR3 nucleotides are TGTGCCAGCAGTTTAACGGCAGGGGAAGGGTATGGCTACACCTTC.

This clone was observed a handful of times. The chain joins TRBV6-1 to TRBJ2-2; 7 bases align to TRBD2. CDR1 MNHNS and CDR2 SASEGT come from the germline V gene. The CDR3 totals 15 residues. V lost 6 bases and J lost 6; bases outside the gene matches: 10. The CDR3 protein is CASRPLLALAGELFF. As DNA, the CDR3 is TGTGCCAGCAGACCCCTACTAGCGTTGGCCGGGGAGCTGTTTTTT.

This clone was counted between two and nine times. J is TRBJ1-5 and V is TRBV7-6, with D possibly matching TRBD1 (5 bases). V was shortened by 1 base and J by 1 base, with 14 bases between the two germline ends. The CDR3 extends over 17 amino acids. CDR1 is SGHVS, CDR2 FNYEAQ, per germline. Here the CDR3 DNA reads TGTGCCAGCAGCTTAGGCGGGGGGACCGTCAGCAATCAGCCCCAGCATTTT. Amino acids: CASSLGGGTVSNQPQHF.

This clone was seen more than once but under ten times. This chain connects TRBV19 to TRBJ1-2; 11 nucleotides line up with TRBD1. CDR3 length: 14 residues. Trimming removed 5 bases from V and 4 bases from J; junction bases left unmatched: 3. Per the germline V gene, CDR1 is LNHDA and CDR2 is SQIVND (reference sequence). CDR3 sequence reads: CASSAGQGVYGYTF. The CDR3 region has the DNA TGTGCCAGTAGTGCGGGACAGGGGGTCTATGGCTACACCTTC.

The chain combines TRBV19 with TRBJ2-1; D ambiguous. Trimming took 9 bases from V and 0 from J, leaving 3 bases between them. The CDR3 has 11 amino acids. Germline V gene lookup returns CDR1 LNHDA and CDR2 SQIVND (reference sequence). CDR3 residues: CASVSYNEQFF. The DNA for the CDR3 is TGTGCCAGCGTCTCCTACAATGAGCAGTTCTTC.

This chain uses TRBV4-1 with TRBJ2-7; no reliable D call. The germline V gene encodes CDR1 MGHRA and CDR2 YSYEKL. The CDR3 length is 14 residues. Trimming pared 4 bases from V and 2 bases from J, leaving 12 bases between. The CDR3 DNA reads TGCGCCAGCAGCCTAGCCCCCGTCGCCTACGAGCAGTACTTC. Amino acid sequence: CASSLAPVAYEQYF.

The chain carries TRBV27 and TRBJ1-1, with D uncertain. The CDR3 is 13 amino acids. CDR1 and CDR2 from the germline V gene are MNHEY and SMNVEV (reference sequence). The germline V and J ends were trimmed by 5 bases and 1 base, with 8 bases remaining between them. CDR3 in DNA: TGTGCCAGCAGTCAGTTCCAGAACACTGAAGCTTTCTTT. It specifies CASSQFQNTEAFF.

The chain employs TRBV30 and TRBJ2-1; 9 nucleotides line up with TRBD1. V was clipped by 2 bases and J by 8 bases; unmatched bases: 13. Germline CDR1 reads GTSNPN; CDR2 reads SVGIG (reference sequence). The CDR3 has 16 residues. CDR3 sequence (DNA): TGTGCCTGGAGTCTGTACGGGACAGGGTATCCCTATGAGCAGTTCTTC. As protein: CAWSLYGTGYPYEQFF.